This is a list of T cell receptor beta chains from one sample in a study of control samples from healthy donors and cancer patients. The assay was immunoSEQ multiplex PCR, and TCRdb's table has in-frame clones only and misses some. The table has around 100,000 clones, roughly 90% seen once. The sample consisted of PBMCs. The receptors come from a man between 60 and 70 years old with lung cancer. Both conserved end residues are part of each CDR3. Each record gives: CDR3 length, J gene, clone size, V gene, D gene, CDR3 protein, CDR3 DNA. The D gene is left open where the match is weak. Some rows mark clone size as missing; the rest say once, few, many or name a class of expanded clone.

15 | TRBJ2-5 | . | TRBV18 | . | CASSSDSGRFETQYF | TGTGCCAGCTCCTCCGACAGTGGGAGGTTTGAGACCCAGTACTTC
12 | TRBJ1-1 | . | TRBV5-1 | . | CASSLSESETFF | TGCGCCAGCAGCTTGTCGGAGAGTGAGACTTTCTTT
16 | TRBJ2-2 | . | TRBV7-8 | TRBD1 | CASSPTGGADTGELFF | TGTGCCAGCAGCCCGACAGGGGGCGCGGACACCGGGGAGCTGTTTTTT
14 | TRBJ1-6 | . | TRBV2 | TRBD1 | CASRTGTANSPLHF | TGTGCCAGCAGGACCGGGACAGCGAATTCACCCCTCCACTTT
14 | TRBJ2-5 | . | TRBV6-5 | . | CASRPRLRVETQYF | TGTGCCAGCAGGCCCCGACTTCGGGTAGAGACCCAGTACTTC
15 | TRBJ1-1 | . | TRBV4-1 | . | CASSPSSGRSTEAFF | TGCGCCAGCAGCCCATCCAGCGGTAGGAGCACTGAAGCTTTCTTT
15 | TRBJ1-2 | . | TRBV5-1 | TRBD1 | CASSSGTGQFYGYTF | TGCGCCAGCAGCTCCGGGACAGGCCAGTTCTATGGCTACACCTTC
14 | TRBJ1-1 | . | TRBV6-5 | . | CATTPGGRVTEAFF | TGTGCCACCACCCCGGGGGGTCGGGTCACTGAAGCTTTCTTT
15 | TRBJ2-2 | once | TRBV30 | . | CAWAARGLRTGELFF | TGTGCCTGGGCGGCCCGGGGGCTGAGAACCGGGGAGCTGTTTTTT
13 | TRBJ1-4 | . | TRBV18 | TRBD1 | CASSPQGGEKLFF | TGTGCCAGCTCTCCACAGGGGGGCGAAAAACTGTTTTTT
14 | TRBJ2-7 | . | TRBV6-5 | . | CASTQWGGSYEQYF | TGTGCCAGCACCCAATGGGGGGGCTCGTACGAGCAGTACTTC
15 | TRBJ1-1 | . | TRBV18 | TRBD1 | CASSPGQGVNTEAFF | TGTGCCAGCTCACCGGGACAGGGCGTGAACACTGAAGCTTTCTTT
14 | TRBJ1-1 | . | TRBV10-3 | . | CAIRPPGVNTEAFF | TGTGCCATCAGGCCACCGGGGGTGAACACTGAAGCTTTCTTT
15 | TRBJ2-3 | . | TRBV5-1 | . | CASSLRGADTDTQYF | TGCGCCAGCAGCTTACGGGGGGCCGACACAGATACGCAGTATTTT
15 | TRBJ1-1 | . | TRBV3-1/TRBV3-2 | TRBD1 | CASSYGQGGLTEAFF | TGTGCCAGCAGCTACGGACAGGGAGGACTTACTGAAGCTTTCTTT
13 | TRBJ2-3 | once | TRBV19 | . | CASTPGNTDTQYF | TGTGCCAGCACCCCGGGGAATACAGATACGCAGTATTTT
14 | TRBJ2-2 | . | TRBV11-2 | . | CASSPDRNTGELFF | TGTGCCAGCAGCCCGGACAGGAACACCGGGGAGCTGTTTTTT
16 | TRBJ2-7 | . | TRBV3-1/TRBV3-2 | . | CASSHGQLLVFDEQYF | TGTGCCAGCAGCCATGGACAGTTGCTCGTCTTCGACGAGCAGTACTTC
15 | TRBJ2-7 | . | TRBV6-5 | TRBD1 | CASSYSAQGAREQYF | TGTGCCAGCAGTTACTCGGCACAGGGGGCCAGGGAGCAGTACTTC
12 | TRBJ1-1 | . | TRBV18 | . | CASSQGDTEAFF | TGTGCCAGCTCACAGGGGGACACTGAAGCTTTCTTT
11 | TRBJ1-3 | . | TRBV30 | . | CAWSVGNTIYF | TGTGCCTGGAGTGTGGGAAACACCATATATTTT
15 | TRBJ2-1 | . | TRBV5-1 | TRBD1 | CASSPQGTQNNEQFF | TGCGCCAGCAGCCCACAGGGGACCCAAAACAATGAGCAGTTCTTC
13 | TRBJ1-1 | . | TRBV2 | . | CASSYGTATEAFF | TGTGCCAGCAGTTATGGGACCGCCACTGAAGCTTTCTTT
15 | TRBJ2-3 | . | TRBV7-2 | . | CASSLDLLSTDTQYF | TGTGCCAGCAGCTTAGACTTACTAAGCACAGATACGCAGTATTTT
12 | TRBJ1-4 | . | TRBV30 | . | CAGNRRTRGLFF | TGTGCCGGTAACCGACGAACCCGAGGACTGTTTTTT
14 | TRBJ1-4 | . | TRBV6-5 | . | CASSYSGSNEKLFF | TGTGCCAGCAGTTACTCGGGCTCTAATGAAAAACTGTTTTTT
13 | TRBJ1-4 | . | TRBV30 | TRBD1 | CACGQGQNEKLFF | TGTGCCTGTGGACAGGGCCAAAATGAAAAACTGTTTTTT
14 | TRBJ2-5 | . | TRBV3-1/TRBV3-2 | . | CASSQDLGGETQYF | TGTGCCAGCAGCCAAGATCTTGGTGGCGAGACCCAGTACTTC
15 | TRBJ1-6 | . | TRBV5-4 | TRBD1 | CASSRRTGGNSPLHF | TGTGCCAGCAGCCGAAGGACAGGTGGGAATTCACCCCTCCACTTT
13 | TRBJ2-3 | once | TRBV5-6 | . | CASSLQGTDTQYF | TGTGCCAGCAGCTTGCAGGGCACAGATACGCAGTATTTT
15 | TRBJ2-2 | . | TRBV6-6 | TRBD1 | CASSYSTGNGGELFF | TGTGCCAGCAGTTACTCGACAGGGAACGGCGGGGAGCTGTTTTTT
15 | TRBJ2-5 | . | TRBV18 | TRBD1 | CASSPAGQGGETQYF | TGTGCCAGCTCACCAGCAGGACAGGGTGGGGAGACCCAGTACTTC
17 | TRBJ2-2 | . | TRBV7-3 | TRBD1 | CASSPIGTASNTGELFF | TGTGCCAGCAGCCCGATCGGGACAGCCTCGAACACCGGGGAGCTGTTTTTT
11 | TRBJ1-2 | . | TRBV3-1/TRBV3-2 | . | CASSQAISYTF | TGTGCCAGCAGCCAAGCGATTAGCTACACCTTC
12 | TRBJ1-2 | . | TRBV15 | . | CATSRGGLGYTF | TGTGCCACCAGCAGAGGGGGGCTCGGCTACACCTTC
15 | TRBJ1-2 | . | TRBV30 | TRBD1 | CAWTAGGVANYGYTF | TGTGCCTGGACGGCAGGGGGTGTAGCTAACTATGGCTACACCTTC
18 | TRBJ1-5 | . | TRBV5-1 | . | CASSSLPTTAGSNQPQHF | TGCGCCAGCAGCTCGCTCCCAACGACGGCAGGGAGCAATCAGCCCCAGCATTTT
14 | TRBJ1-2 | . | TRBV13 | . | CASSLRARRYGYTF | TGTGCCAGCAGCTTACGGGCTCGGCGTTATGGCTACACCTTC
13 | TRBJ2-3 | . | TRBV24-1 | TRBD2 | CATEGLGLNTQYF | TGTGCCACCGAGGGACTAGGGTTGAATACGCAGTATTTT
18 | TRBJ2-1 | . | TRBV7-3 | . | CASSIDPPFETAYNEQFF | TGTGCCAGCAGCATAGATCCCCCCTTCGAAACTGCCTACAATGAGCAGTTCTTC
15 | TRBJ1-1 | . | TRBV6-2/TRBV6-3 | TRBD1 | CASSYPGQGEAEAFF | TGTGCCAGCAGTTACCCGGGACAGGGGGAAGCTGAAGCTTTCTTT
17 | TRBJ2-2 | . | TRBV6-6 | TRBD2 | CASSQTSGGANTGELFF | TGTGCCAGCAGTCAGACTAGCGGGGGGGCGAACACCGGGGAGCTGTTTTTT
13 | TRBJ1-3 | . | TRBV12-3/TRBV12-4 | . | CASPVLEINTIYF | TGTGCCAGCCCCGTTCTCGAAATAAACACCATATATTTT
16 | TRBJ1-1 | once | TRBV14 | TRBD1 | CASSQSVTGGANEAFF | TGTGCCAGCAGCCAAAGCGTAACAGGGGGCGCGAACGAAGCTTTTTTT
15 | TRBJ1-4 | . | TRBV7-9 | TRBD1 | CASSFTPGGNEKLFF | TGTGCCAGCAGCTTCACTCCAGGGGGTAATGAAAAACTGTTTTTT